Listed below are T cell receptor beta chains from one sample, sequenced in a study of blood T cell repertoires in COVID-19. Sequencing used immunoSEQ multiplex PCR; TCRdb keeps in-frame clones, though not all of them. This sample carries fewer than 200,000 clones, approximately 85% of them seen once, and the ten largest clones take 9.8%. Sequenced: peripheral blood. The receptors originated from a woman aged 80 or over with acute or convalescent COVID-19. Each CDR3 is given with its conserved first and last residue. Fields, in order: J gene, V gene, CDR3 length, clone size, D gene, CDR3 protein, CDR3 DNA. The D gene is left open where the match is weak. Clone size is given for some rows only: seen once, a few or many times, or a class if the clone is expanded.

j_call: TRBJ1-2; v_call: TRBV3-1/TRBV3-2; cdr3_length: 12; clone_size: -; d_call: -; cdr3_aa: CASRQGDYGYTF; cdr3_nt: TGTGCCAGCAGACAGGGCGACTATGGCTACACCTTC
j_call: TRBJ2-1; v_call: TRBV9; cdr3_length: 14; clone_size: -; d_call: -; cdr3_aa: CASSVERLSTEQFF; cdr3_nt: TGTGCCAGCAGCGTAGAACGACTTTCCACTGAGCAGTTCTTC
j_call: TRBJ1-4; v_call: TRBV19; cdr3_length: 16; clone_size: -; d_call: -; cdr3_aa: CASSFGGEATNEKLFF; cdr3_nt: TGTGCCAGTAGTTTTGGTGGAGAGGCAACTAATGAAAAACTGTTTTTT
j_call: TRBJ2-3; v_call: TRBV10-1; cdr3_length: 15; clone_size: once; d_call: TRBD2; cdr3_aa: CASSLAGGPTDTQYF; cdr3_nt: TGCGCCAGCAGTCTAGCGGGGGGCCCCACAGATACGCAGTATTTT
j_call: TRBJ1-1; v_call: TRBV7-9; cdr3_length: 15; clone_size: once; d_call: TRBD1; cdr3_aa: CASSLERGPVTEAFF; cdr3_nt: TGTGCCAGCAGCTTAGAAAGGGGGCCGGTCACTGAAGCTTTCTTT
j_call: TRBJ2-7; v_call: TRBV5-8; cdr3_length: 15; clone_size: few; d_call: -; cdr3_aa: CATQRRTASSYEQYF; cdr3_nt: TGTGCCACCCAGCGGAGGACAGCTTCTTCCTACGAGCAGTACTTC
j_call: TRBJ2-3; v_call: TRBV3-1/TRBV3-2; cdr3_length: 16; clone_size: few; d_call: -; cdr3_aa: CASTKGRLVSTDTQYF; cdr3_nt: TGTGCCAGCACCAAAGGGAGACTAGTGAGCACAGATACGCAGTATTTT
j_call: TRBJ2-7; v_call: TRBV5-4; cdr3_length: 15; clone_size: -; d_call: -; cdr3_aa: CASSSWGGPSYEQYF; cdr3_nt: TGTGCCAGCAGTTCCTGGGGAGGCCCCTCCTACGAGCAGTACTTC
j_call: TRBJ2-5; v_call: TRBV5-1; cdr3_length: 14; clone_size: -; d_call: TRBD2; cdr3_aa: CASSLERGDETQYF; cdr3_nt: TGCGCCAGCAGCTTGGAGCGGGGTGACGAGACCCAGTACTTC
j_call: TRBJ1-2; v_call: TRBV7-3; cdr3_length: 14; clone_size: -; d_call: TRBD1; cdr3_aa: CASSTGGAGYGYTF; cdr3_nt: TGTGCCAGCAGCACAGGGGGCGCCGGCTATGGCTACACCTTC
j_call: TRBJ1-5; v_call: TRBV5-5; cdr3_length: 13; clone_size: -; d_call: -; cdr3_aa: CASSLDRTQPQHF; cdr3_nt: TGTGCCAGCAGCTTGGACAGGACCCAGCCCCAGCATTTT
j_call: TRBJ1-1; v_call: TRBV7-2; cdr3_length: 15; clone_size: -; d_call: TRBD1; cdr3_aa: CASSLARTGGTEAFF; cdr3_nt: TGTGCCAGCAGCTTAGCGAGGACAGGGGGCACTGAAGCTTTCTTT
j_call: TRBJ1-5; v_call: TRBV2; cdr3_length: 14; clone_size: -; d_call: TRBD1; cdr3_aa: CASSYGTGNQPQHF; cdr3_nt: TGTGCCAGCAGCTATGGGACAGGGAACCAGCCCCAGCATTTT
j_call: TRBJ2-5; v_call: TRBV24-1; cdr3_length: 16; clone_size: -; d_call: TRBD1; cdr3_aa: CATSDFGQGGQETQYF; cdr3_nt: TGTGCCACCAGTGATTTTGGACAGGGAGGCCAAGAGACCCAGTACTTC
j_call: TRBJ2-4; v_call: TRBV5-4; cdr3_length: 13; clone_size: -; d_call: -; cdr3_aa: CASREDYGNIQYF; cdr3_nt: TGTGCCAGCAGGGAGGACTACGGAAACATTCAGTACTTC
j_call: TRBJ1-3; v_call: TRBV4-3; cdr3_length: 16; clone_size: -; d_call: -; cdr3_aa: CASSQGAGESGNTIYF; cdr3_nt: TGCGCCAGCAGCCAAGGGGCAGGGGAGTCTGGAAACACCATATATTTT
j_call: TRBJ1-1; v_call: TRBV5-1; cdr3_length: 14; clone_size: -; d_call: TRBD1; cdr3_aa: CASSVDRVNTEAFF; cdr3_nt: TGCGCCAGCAGTGTGGACAGGGTGAACACTGAAGCTTTCTTT
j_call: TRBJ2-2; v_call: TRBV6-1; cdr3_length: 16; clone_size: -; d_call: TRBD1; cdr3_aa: CASSGRGQGLTGELFF; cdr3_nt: TGTGCCAGCAGTGGGAGGGGACAGGGATTAACCGGGGAGCTGTTTTTT
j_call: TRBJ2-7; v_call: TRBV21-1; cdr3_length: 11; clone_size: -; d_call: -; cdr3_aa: CAHWGGAEQYF; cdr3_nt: TGTGCCCATTGGGGCGGGGCCGAGCAGTACTTC
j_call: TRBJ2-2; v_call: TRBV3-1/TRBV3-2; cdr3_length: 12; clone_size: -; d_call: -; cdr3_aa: CASSQEGPGLFF; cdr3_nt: TGTGCCAGCAGCCAAGAGGGCCCCGGGCTGTTTTTT
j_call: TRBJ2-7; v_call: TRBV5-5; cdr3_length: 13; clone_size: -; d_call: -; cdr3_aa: CASSLVAEYEQYF; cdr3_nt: TGTGCCAGCAGCTTGGTCGCGGAGTACGAGCAGTACTTC
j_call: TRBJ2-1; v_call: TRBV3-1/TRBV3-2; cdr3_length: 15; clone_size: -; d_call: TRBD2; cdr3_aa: CASSQRGGLANEQFF; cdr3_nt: TGTGCCAGCAGCCAACGGGGGGGACTAGCGAATGAGCAGTTCTTC
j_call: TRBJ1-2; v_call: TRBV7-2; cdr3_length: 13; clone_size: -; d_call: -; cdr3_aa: CASSLVGALGYTF; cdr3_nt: TGTGCCAGCAGCTTAGTGGGAGCTTTGGGCTACACCTTC
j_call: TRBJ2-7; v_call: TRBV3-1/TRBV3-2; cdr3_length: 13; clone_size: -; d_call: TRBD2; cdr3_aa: CASSLAGRREQYF; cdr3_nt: TGTGCCAGCAGCCTAGCGGGGAGACGGGAGCAGTACTTC
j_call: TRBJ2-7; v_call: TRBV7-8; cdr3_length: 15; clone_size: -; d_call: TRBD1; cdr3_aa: CASTWGTGFPYEQYF; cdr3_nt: TGTGCCAGCACTTGGGGGACAGGGTTTCCCTACGAGCAGTACTTC
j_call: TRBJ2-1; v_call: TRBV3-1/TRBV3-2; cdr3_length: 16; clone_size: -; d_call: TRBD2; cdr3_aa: CASSQELAGEGGEQFF; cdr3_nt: TGTGCCAGCAGCCAAGAACTAGCGGGAGAGGGAGGTGAGCAGTTCTTC
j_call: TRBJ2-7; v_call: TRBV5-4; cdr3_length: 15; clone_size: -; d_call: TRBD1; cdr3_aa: CASSPGQGAIYEQYF; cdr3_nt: TGTGCCAGCAGCCCCGGACAGGGCGCGATCTACGAGCAGTACTTC
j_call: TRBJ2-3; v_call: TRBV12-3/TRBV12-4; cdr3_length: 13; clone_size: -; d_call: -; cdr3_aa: CASSFPSTDTQYF; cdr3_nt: TGTGCCAGCAGTTTTCCCTCGACAGATACGCAGTATTTT
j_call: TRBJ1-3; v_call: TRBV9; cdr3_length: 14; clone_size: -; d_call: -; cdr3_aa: CASSVAEGGNTIYF; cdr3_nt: TGTGCCAGCAGCGTAGCTGAGGGTGGAAACACCATATATTTT
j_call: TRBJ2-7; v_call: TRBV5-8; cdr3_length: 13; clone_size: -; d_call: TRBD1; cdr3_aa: CASSIGQVNEQYF; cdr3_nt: TGTGCCAGCAGCATCGGACAGGTTAACGAGCAGTACTTC
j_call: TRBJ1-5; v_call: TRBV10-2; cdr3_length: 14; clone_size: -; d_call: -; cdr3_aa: CASSESPGWQPQHF; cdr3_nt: TGCGCCAGCAGTGAGTCACCAGGGTGGCAGCCCCAGCATTTT
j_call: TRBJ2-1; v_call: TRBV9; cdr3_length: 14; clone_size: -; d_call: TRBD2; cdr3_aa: CASTMAIAGEEQFF; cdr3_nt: TGTGCCAGCACCATGGCGATAGCGGGAGAAGAGCAGTTCTTC
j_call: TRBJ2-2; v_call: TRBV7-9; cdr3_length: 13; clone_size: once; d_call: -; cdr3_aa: CASSLERGGELFF; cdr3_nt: TGTGCCAGCAGCCTAGAACGGGGCGGGGAGCTGTTTTTT
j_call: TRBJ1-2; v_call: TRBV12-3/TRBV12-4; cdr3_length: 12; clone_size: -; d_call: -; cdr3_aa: CASSSSGYGYTF; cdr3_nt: TGTGCCAGCAGTAGCTCGGGCTATGGCTACACCTTC
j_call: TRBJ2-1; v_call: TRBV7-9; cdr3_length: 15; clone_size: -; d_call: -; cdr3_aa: CASSLMALVGGEQFF; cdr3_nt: TGTGCCAGCAGCTTAATGGCTCTCGTAGGGGGTGAGCAGTTCTTC
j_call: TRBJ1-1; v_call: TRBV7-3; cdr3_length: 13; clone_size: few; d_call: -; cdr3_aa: CASSFSRNTEAFF; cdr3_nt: TGTGCCAGCAGCTTTTCCCGGAACACTGAAGCTTTCTTT
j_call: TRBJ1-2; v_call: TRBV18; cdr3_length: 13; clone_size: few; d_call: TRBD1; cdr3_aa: CASQRGQGEGYTF; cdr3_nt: TGTGCCAGCCAAAGGGGACAGGGTGAAGGCTACACCTTC
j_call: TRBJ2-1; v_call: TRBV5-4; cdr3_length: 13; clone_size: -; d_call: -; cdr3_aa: CASSLTVTGEQFF; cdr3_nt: TGTGCCAGCAGCTTGACTGTTACAGGAGAGCAGTTCTTC
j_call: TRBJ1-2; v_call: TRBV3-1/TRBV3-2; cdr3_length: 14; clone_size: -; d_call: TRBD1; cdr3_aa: CASSQDQGARGYTF; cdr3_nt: TGTGCCAGCAGCCAAGATCAGGGGGCTCGTGGCTACACCTTC
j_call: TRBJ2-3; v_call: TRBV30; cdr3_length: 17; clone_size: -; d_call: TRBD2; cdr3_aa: CATLAAGGQSVTDTQYF; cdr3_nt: TGTGCCACCCTTGCAGCGGGAGGCCAAAGTGTGACAGATACGCAGTATTTT
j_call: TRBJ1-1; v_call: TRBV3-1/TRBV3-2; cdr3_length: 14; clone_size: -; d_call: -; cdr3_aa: CASSRAGLRTEAFF; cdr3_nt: TGTGCCAGCAGCAGAGCAGGGTTGAGGACTGAAGCTTTCTTT
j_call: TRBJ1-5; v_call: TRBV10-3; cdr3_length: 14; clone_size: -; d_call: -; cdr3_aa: CAISDTQGWQPQHF; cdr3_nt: TGTGCCATCAGTGACACACAGGGTTGGCAGCCCCAGCATTTT
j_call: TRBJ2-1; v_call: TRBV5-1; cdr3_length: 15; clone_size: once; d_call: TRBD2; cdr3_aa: CASSLGDSTSGIQFF; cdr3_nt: TGCGCCAGCAGCTTGGGGGACTCGACTAGCGGGATCCAGTTCTTC
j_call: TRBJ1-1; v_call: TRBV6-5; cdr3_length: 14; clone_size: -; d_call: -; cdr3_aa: CASSYGGRVTEAFF; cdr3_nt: TGTGCCAGCAGTTACGGGGGCAGGGTCACTGAAGCTTTCTTT
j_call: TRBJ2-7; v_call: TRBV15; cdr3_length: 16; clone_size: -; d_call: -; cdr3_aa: CATSRESMANSYEQYF; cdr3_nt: TGTGCCACCAGCAGAGAAAGTATGGCCAACTCCTACGAGCAGTACTTC
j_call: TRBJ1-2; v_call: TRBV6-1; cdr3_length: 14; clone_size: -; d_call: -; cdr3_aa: CASSEGRGFYGYTF; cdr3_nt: TGTGCCAGCAGTGAAGGTAGGGGATTCTATGGCTACACCTTC
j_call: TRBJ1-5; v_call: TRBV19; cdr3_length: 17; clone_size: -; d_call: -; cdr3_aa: CASSPPTGGYSNQPQHF; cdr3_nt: TGTGCCAGTAGTCCCCCGACAGGAGGATATAGCAATCAGCCCCAGCATTTT
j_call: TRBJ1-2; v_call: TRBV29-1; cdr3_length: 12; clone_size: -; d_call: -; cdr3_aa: CSVVPSNYGYTF; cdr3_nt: TGCAGCGTTGTCCCCTCTAACTATGGCTACACCTTC
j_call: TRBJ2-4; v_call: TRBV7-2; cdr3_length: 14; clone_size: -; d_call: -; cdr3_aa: CASSSYQGKDIQYF; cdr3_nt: TGTGCCAGCAGCTCCTACCAGGGGAAGGACATTCAGTACTTC
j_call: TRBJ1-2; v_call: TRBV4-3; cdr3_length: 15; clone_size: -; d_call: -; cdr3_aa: CASSQAATVPYGYTF; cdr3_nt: TGCGCCAGCAGCCAAGCCGCGACTGTACCCTATGGCTACACCTTC
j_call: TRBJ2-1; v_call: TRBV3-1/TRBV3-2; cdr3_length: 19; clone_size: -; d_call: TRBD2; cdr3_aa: CASSQVISGALAGVSEQFF; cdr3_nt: TGTGCCAGCAGCCAAGTTATCTCTGGGGCACTAGCGGGGGTGAGTGAGCAGTTCTTC
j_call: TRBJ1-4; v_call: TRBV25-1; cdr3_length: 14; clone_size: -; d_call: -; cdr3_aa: CASSEGGVNEKLFF; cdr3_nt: TGTGCCAGCAGTGAAGGGGGGGTGAATGAAAAACTGTTTTTT
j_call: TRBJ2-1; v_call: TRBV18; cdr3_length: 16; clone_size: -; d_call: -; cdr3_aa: CASSPLAPSSYNEQFF; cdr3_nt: TGTGCCAGCTCACCACTAGCGCCCAGCTCCTACAATGAGCAGTTCTTC
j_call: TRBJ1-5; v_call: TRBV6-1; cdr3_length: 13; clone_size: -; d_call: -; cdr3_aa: CASSEERRRPQHF; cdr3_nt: TGTGCCAGCAGTGAAGAACGGAGACGGCCCCAGCATTTT
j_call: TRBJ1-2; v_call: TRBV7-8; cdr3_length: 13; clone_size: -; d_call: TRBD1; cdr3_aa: CASSLDRGYGYTF; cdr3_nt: TGTGCCAGCAGCTTAGACAGGGGCTATGGCTACACCTTC